This T cell receptor (beta chain) was sequenced for a study of T cells after posttransplantation cyclophosphamide. The assay was immunoSEQ multiplex PCR, and TCRdb's table has in-frame clones only and misses some. This sample has more than 30,000 clones; 85% to 95% occur once, and the top ten carry roughly 0.25%. Cells defined as naive were viable CD3+CD4+ or CD3+CD8+ and CCR7+CD45RA+CD45RO-CD95-CD27+CD28+. Peripheral blood was collected from the related graft donor on the marrow donation day. General observations from the study: Blood and skin or GI T cell repertoires showed limited TRB overlap. TRB clonality was highly associated with recipient CMV seropositivity and reactivation. Later blood repertoires were often dominated by clones from the donor CD8+ memory compartment.

Notes on this clone: Its antigen is undetermined.

Sequencing input: naive CD4+ T cells sorted from PBMCs. This receptor was identified in a woman aged 55-69 years in good health, CMV-negative, and a related stem cell transplant donor.

DNA of the CDR3: TGTGCCAGCAGCAAACTAGCGGGAGGGCCAGGCGATGAGCAGTTCTTC. Translation: CASSKLAGGPGDEQFF. The gene calls are TRBV5-4 and TRBJ2-1; 13 bases are a match to TRBD2. The CDR3 sequence is 16 residues long. Unmatched junction bases numbered 9, after V lost 4 bases and J lost 8 bases. Germline CDR1 is SGHNT and CDR2 is YYREEE (reference sequence).